The clone carrying this T cell receptor beta chain was seen once. In the authors' workflow: For nucleated cells, counts were estimated from reference gene primer amplification. The table came from immunoSEQ multiplex PCR; TCRdb's copy has only in-frame clones and leaves some out. The V and J calls and clone size come from that table; D and trimming were worked out from the DNA. The repertoire has approximately 42,000 clones, roughly 73% of them found once; the top ten carry around 64%. The sample comes from a study of blood T cell repertoires in COVID-19. For the study at large: From the United States, Italy and Spain came samples of acute and convalescent COVID-19.

The CDR3 contains 15 residues. Sample: peripheral blood. The chain has TRBV21-1 and TRBJ2-5; the table's D call TRBD2 went unverified against the DNA. TRBV21-1 is noted as a pseudogene. This clonotype was sampled from a man of 80 years or more with acute or convalescent COVID-19. The CDR3 region is CASSKATSRGETQYF. The DNA for the CDR3 is TGTGCCAGCAGCAAAGCAACTAGCAGAGGGGAGACCCAGTACTTC.